The 9 T cell receptor beta chains in this list originate from one sample, sequenced in a study of human T cells and chemical hapten exposure. The time point here: pre-sensitization, week 0. Treatment given: therapeutic diphenylcyclopropenone sensitization with weekly scalp DPC. MiXCR, applied by TCRdb to the RACE reads, yields one record per CDR3 protein. The sample holds a few hundred thousand distinct CDR3 sequences, 5% to 6.5% seen once. The sequencing here drew on whole blood, taken in connection with sensitization to the hapten diphenylcyclopropenone (DPC). The source is a woman aged 18-30 years with alopecia areata. Some clones in this sample may be carry-over from other donors' samples.

The CDR3, as DNA: TGTGCCAGTCTCCCGACGTTGGGCGAATATGAAAAACTGTTTTTT. It codes for CASLPTLGEYEKLFF. The rearrangement links TRBV19 to TRBJ1-4; D is unclear. This CDR3 has 15 residues. From germline, CDR1 is LNHDA and CDR2 SQIVND (reference sequence). Trimming removed 8 bases from V and 6 bases from J, with 19 bases in between.

The rearrangement links TRBV5-4 to TRBJ1-1; a weak D match, TRBD1 (5 bases). The CDR3 spans 14 residues. V lost 5 bases, J lost 8 bases, and 19 bases lay in between. Germline CDR1 and CDR2: SGHNT and YYREEE (reference sequence). For the CDR3, the DNA is TGTGCCAGCAGTTGGGATCCCAGGGATCCCGAAGCTTTCTTT. Protein sequence: CASSWDPRDPEAFF.

The genes are TRBV4-1 and TRBJ2-1; 13 nucleotides agree with TRBD2. Germline trimming cut 0 bases from V and 5 bases from J; bases unmatched to any gene: 10. Looked up from germline, CDR1 is MGHRA and CDR2 is YSYEKL. The CDR3 length is 19 residues. The CDR3 DNA reads TGCGCCAGCAGCCAAGATAGGGGACTAGCGGGGTTACCCCACAATGAGCAGTTCTTC. Its translation is CASSQDRGLAGLPHNEQFF.

This clonotype was counted between two and nine times. The V gene is TRBV7-2, the J gene TRBJ2-1, with TRBD2 as a possible D gene (6 bases). Germline V gene sequence: CDR1 SGHTA, CDR2 FQGNSA. V dropped 3 bases and J dropped 5 bases, with 11 bases sitting between them. The CDR3 is 14 amino acids. The CDR3 nucleotides are TGTGCCAGCAGCTTGGATGGGAGGAACAATGAGCAGTTCTTC. Residues: CASSLDGRNNEQFF. Variable domain in full (rest from reference TRBV7-2 and TRBJ2-1): GAGVSQSPSNKVTEKGKDVELRCDPISGHTALYWYRQSLGQGLEFLIYFQGNSAPDKSGLPSDRFSAERTGGSVSTLTIQRTQQEDSAVYLCASSLDGRNNEQFFGPGTRLTVL.

In its sample, this clonotype was seen a few times. The CDR3 is CASSQVGDDTEAFF. CDR3 DNA sequence: TGCGCCAGCAGCCAAGTGGGGGACGACACTGAAGCTTTCTTT. The V and J genes are TRBV4-1 and TRBJ1-1; weak D call: TRBD1 (5 bases). The CDR3 is made up of 14 amino acids. The V gene lost 1 base and the J gene lost 3 bases, with 9 bases spanning the gap. Germline V gives CDR1 MGHRA, CDR2 YSYEKL.

This chain links TRBV3-1 with TRBJ2-7; 7 bases are shared with TRBD1. V was pared by 4 bases and J by 6 bases, with 9 bases of the junction left unmatched. Germline CDR1 reads LGHDT; CDR2 reads YNNKEL (reference sequence). CDR3 length: 14 amino acids. CDR3 sequence: CASSPGTALSEQYF. The DNA for the CDR3 is TGTGCCAGCAGCCCCGGGACAGCCCTAAGCGAGCAGTACTTC.

This clonotype appeared many times. The V and J genes are TRBV28 and TRBJ2-3; the D is unclear. This CDR3 contains 13 residues. In germline, CDR1 is MDHEN, CDR2 SYDVKM. Between the trimmed V and J ends, which lost 7 bases and 6 bases, there was a span of 14 bases. CDR3 DNA: TGTGCCAGCACTCCTTGGAATATCGATACGCAGTATTTT. Amino acid sequence: CASTPWNIDTQYF.

In this sample, this clonotype turned up many times. The genes are TRBV11-2 and TRBJ2-3; possibly TRBD2 for D (6 bases). V dropped 1 base and J dropped 1 base, with 12 bases sitting between them. Germline V CDR1 and CDR2: SGHAT, FQNNGV. This CDR3 has 16 residues. CDR3 bases: TGTGCCAGCAGCTTAGCCGGCGGGACCGGCACAGATACGCAGTATTTT. Residues: CASSLAGGTGTDTQYF.

The chain combines TRBV12-3 or TRBV12-4 with TRBJ1-4; unclear D gene. Trimming removed 3 bases at V and 0 bases at J, with 8 bases between. This CDR3 is built from 15 residues. CDR3 protein: CASSFRAATNEKLFF. The DNA of the CDR3 is TGTGCCAGCAGTTTTAGGGCCGCAACTAATGAAAAACTGTTTTTT.